This TCR beta chain was identified during a study of T cells expressing NK-cell markers. CDR1 is KGHDR and CDR2 is SFDVKD in the germline V gene. The CDR3 loop spans 15 amino acids. About this clonotype itself: The antigen is undetermined.

TCRdb reanalyzed the 5' RACE reads, giving one entry per CDR3 protein sequence and no DNA. This repertoire comprises about 430,000 distinct CDR3 sequences; its ten largest clones make up under 1.5%. Study-wide points: Dominance of the CD3+CD56-NKG2C+ fraction by these clonotypes also held in several donors. Of the CD8+ T cell pool in several donors, about 1.0-8% was accounted for by dominant NKG2C+ clonotypes.

Sequencing was performed on blood T cells: a sorted CD56 or NKG2C T cell subset, CD4+ or CD8+ T cells, or bulk PBMC T cells (not recorded which). V usage is TRBV24-1 and J usage is TRBJ2-2; TCRdb's assignment of TRBD2 cannot be checked, as there is no DNA. This receptor was taken from a woman in her fifties or sixties in good health. The CDR3 spells CATSDDWRGTGELFF.